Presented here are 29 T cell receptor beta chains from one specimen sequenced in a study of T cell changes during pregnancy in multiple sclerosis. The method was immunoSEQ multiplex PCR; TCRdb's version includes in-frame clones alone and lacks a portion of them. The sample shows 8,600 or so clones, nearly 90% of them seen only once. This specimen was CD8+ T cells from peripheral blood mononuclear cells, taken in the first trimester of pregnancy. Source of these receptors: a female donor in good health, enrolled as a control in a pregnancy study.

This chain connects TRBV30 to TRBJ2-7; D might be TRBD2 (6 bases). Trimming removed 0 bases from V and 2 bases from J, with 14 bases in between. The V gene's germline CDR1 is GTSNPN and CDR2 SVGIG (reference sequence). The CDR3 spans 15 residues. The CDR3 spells CAWSVLWRGTYEQYF. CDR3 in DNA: TGTGCCTGGAGTGTACTCTGGAGGGGTACCTACGAGCAGTACTTC. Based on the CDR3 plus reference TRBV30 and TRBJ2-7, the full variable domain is SQTIHQWPATLVQPVGSPLSLECTVEGTSNPNLYWYRQAAGRGLQLLFYSVGIGQISSEVPQNLSASRPQDRQFILSSKKLLLSDSGFYLCAWSVLWRGTYEQYFGPGTRLTVT.

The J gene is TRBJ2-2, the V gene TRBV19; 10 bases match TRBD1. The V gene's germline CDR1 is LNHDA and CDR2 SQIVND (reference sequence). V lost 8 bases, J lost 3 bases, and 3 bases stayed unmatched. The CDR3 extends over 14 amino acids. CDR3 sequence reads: CASDGTGDTGELFF. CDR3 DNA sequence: TGTGCCAGTGATGGGACAGGGGACACCGGGGAGCTGTTTTTT.

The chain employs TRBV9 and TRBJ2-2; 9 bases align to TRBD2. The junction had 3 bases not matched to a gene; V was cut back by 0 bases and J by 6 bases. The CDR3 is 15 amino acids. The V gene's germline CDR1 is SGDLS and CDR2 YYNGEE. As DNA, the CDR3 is TGTGCCAGCAGCGTAGAGGCTAGCGGGGCCGGGGAGCTGTTTTTT. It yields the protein CASSVEASGAGELFF.

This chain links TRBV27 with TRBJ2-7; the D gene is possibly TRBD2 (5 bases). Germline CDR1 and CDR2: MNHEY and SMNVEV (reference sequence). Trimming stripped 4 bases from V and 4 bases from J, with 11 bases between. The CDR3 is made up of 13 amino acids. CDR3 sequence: CASSSGSPYEQYF. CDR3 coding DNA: TGTGCCAGCAGTTCGGGATCCCCATACGAGCAGTACTTC.

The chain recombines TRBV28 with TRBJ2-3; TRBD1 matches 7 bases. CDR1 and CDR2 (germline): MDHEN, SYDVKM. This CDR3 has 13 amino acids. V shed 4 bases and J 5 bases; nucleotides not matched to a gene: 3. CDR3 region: CASSSTGLDTQYF. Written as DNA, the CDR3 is TGTGCCAGCAGTTCGACAGGGTTAGATACGCAGTATTTT.

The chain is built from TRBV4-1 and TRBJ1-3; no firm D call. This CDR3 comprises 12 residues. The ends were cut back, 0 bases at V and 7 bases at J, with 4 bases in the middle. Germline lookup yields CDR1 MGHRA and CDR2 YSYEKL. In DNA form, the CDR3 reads TGCGCCAGCAGCCAAGAGGAGAACACCATATATTTT. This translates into CASSQEENTIYF.

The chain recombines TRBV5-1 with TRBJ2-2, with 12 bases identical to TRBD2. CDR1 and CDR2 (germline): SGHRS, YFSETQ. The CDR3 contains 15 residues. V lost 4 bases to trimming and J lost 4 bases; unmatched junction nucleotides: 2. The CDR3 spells CASSLTSGGTGELFF. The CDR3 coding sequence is TGCGCCAGCAGCCTGACTAGCGGGGGCACCGGGGAGCTGTTTTTT.

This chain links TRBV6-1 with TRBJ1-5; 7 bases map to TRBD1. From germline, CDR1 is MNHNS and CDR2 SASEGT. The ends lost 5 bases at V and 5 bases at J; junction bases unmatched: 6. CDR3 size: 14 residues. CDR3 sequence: CASSTTGEYQPQHF. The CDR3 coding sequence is TGTGCCAGCAGTACCACAGGGGAATATCAGCCCCAGCATTTT.

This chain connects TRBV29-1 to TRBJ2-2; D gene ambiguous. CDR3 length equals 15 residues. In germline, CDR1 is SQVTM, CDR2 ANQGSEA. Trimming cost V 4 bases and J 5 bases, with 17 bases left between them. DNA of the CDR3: TGCAGCGTTGGAGGTGCTCAACCCTTTACCGGGGAGCTGTTTTTT. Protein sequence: CSVGGAQPFTGELFF.

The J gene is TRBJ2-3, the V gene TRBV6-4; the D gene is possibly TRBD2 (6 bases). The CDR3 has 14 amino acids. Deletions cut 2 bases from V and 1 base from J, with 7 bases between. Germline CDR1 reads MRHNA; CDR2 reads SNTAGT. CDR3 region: CASSDREGTDTQYF. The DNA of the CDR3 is TGTGCCAGCAGTGACAGGGAGGGCACAGATACGCAGTATTTT.

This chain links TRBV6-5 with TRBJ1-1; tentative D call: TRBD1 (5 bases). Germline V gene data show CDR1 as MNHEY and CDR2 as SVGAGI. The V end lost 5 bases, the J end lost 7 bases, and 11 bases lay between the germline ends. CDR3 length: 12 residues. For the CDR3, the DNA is TGTGCCAGCAGTACCTCCGACAGTGAAGCTTTCTTT. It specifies CASSTSDSEAFF.

This chain's CDR3 is CASSPTGGGDWANEQFF. CDR3 sequence (DNA): TGTGCCAGCAGTCCCACGGGGGGGGGAGATTGGGCCAATGAGCAGTTCTTC. The rearrangement links TRBV28 to TRBJ2-1, with 8 positions matching TRBD2. The V and J ends lost 5 bases and 6 bases, in that order; junction bases with no gene match: 15. The CDR3 extends over 17 amino acids. Germline loops: CDR1 MDHEN, CDR2 SYDVKM.

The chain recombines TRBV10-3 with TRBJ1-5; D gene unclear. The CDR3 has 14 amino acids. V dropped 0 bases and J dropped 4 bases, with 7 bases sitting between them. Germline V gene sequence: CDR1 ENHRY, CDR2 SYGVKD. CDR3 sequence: CAISESERNQPQHF. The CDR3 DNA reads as TGTGCCATCAGTGAGTCTGAGAGAAATCAGCCCCAGCATTTT.

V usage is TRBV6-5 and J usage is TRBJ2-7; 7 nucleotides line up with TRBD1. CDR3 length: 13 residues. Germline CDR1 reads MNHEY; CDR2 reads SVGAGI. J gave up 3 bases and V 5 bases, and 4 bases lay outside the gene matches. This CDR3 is CASSPGTVYEQYF. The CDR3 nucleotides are TGTGCCAGCAGTCCCGGGACAGTCTACGAGCAGTACTTC.

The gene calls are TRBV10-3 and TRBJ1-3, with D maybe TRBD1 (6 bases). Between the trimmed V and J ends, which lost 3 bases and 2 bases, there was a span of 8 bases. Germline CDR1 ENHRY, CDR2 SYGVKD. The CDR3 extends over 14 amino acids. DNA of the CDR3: TGTGCCATCAGTGATGGGACAACTGGAAACACCATATATTTT. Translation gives CAISDGTTGNTIYF.

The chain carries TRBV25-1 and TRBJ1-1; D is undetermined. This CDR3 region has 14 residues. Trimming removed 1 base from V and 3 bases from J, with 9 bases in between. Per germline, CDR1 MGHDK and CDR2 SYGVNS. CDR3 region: CASSESLADTEAFF. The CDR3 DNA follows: TGTGCCAGCAGTGAATCCCTAGCGGACACTGAAGCTTTCTTT.

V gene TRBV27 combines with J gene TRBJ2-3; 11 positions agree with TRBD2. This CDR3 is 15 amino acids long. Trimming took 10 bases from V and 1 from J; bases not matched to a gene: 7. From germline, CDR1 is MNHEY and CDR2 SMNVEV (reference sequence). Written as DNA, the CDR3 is TGTGCCACCGGTTTACTAGCGGGAGGCACAGATACGCAGTATTTT. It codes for CATGLLAGGTDTQYF.

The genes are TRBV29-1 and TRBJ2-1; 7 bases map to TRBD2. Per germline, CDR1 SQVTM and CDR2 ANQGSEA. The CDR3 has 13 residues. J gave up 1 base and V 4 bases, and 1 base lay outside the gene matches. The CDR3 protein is CSVVGGSYNEQFF. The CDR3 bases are TGCAGCGTTGTGGGGGGGTCCTACAATGAGCAGTTCTTC.

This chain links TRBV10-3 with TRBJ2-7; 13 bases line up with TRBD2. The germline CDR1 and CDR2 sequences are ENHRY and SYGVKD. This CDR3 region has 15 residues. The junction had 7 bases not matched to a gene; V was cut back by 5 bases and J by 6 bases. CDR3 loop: CAISPTSGGSGEQYF. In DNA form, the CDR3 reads TGTGCCATCAGTCCGACTAGCGGGGGGAGCGGCGAGCAGTACTTC.

The CDR3 sequence: CASSGGAVSEKLFF. The DNA of the CDR3 is TGTGCCAGCAGTGGGGGGGCAGTGAGTGAAAAACTGTTTTTT. This chain uses TRBV6-5 with TRBJ1-4, with a tentative D call TRBD1 (6 bases). Germline V gene lookup returns CDR1 MNHEY and CDR2 SVGAGI. The CDR3 length is 14 residues. Trimming removed 5 bases from V and 7 bases from J, with 14 bases in between.

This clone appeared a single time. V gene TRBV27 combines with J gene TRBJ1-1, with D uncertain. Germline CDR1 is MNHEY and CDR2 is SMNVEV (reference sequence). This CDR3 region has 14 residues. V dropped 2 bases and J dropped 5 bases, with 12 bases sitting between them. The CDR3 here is CASSLGPAATEAFF. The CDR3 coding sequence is TGTGCCAGCAGTTTAGGTCCAGCGGCTACTGAAGCTTTCTTT.

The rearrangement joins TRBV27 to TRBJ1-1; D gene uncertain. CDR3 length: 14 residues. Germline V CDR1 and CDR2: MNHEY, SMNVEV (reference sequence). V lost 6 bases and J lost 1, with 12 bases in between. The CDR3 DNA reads TGTGCCAGCAGGCGAGCAGGAACGAACACTGAAGCTTTCTTT. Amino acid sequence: CASRRAGTNTEAFF.

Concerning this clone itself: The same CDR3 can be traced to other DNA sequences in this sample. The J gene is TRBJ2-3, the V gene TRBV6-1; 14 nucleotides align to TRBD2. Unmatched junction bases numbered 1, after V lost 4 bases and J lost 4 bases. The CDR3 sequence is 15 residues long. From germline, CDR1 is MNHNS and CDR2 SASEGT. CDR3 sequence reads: CASSGLAGGPDTQYF. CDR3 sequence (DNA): TGTGCCAGCAGTGGACTAGCGGGGGGGCCAGATACGCAGTATTTT.

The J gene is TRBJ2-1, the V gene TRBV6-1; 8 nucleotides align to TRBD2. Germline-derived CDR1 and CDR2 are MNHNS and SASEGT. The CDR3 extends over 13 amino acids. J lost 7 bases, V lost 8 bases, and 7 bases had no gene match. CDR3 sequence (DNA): TGTGCCAGCCCCGGACTAGCTTTGAATGAGCAGTTCTTC. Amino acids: CASPGLALNEQFF.

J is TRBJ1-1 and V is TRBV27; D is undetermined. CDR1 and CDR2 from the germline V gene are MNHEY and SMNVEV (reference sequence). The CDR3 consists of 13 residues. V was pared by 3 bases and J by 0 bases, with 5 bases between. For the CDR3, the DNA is TGTGCCAGCAGTTTCGGGTTGAACACTGAAGCTTTCTTT. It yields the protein CASSFGLNTEAFF.

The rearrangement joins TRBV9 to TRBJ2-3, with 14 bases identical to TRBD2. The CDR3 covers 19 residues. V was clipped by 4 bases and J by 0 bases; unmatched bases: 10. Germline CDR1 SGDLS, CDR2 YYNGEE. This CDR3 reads CASSTQWTSGGPSTDTQYF. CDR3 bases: TGTGCCAGCAGCACCCAATGGACTAGCGGGGGGCCTAGCACAGATACGCAGTATTTT.

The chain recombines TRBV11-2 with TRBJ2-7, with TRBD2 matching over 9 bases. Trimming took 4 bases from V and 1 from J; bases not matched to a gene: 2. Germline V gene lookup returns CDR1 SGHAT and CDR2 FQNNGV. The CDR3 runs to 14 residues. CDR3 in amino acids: CASSSAGGSYEQYF. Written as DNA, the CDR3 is TGTGCCAGCAGCTCCGCGGGGGGGTCCTACGAGCAGTACTTC.

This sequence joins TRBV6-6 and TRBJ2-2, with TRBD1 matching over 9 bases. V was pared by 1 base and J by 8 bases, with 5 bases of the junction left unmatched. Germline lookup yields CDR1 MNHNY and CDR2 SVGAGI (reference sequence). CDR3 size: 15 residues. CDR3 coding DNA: TGTGCCAGCAGTTACTTACAGGGGGCTTCAGGGGAGCTGTTTTTT. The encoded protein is CASSYLQGASGELFF.

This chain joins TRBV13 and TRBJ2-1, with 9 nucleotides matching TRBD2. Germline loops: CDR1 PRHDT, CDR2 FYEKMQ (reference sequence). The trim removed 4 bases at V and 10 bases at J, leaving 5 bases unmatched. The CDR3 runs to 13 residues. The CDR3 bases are TGTGCCAGCAGCTCGGGACTAGCTCCCGAGCAGTTCTTC. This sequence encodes CASSSGLAPEQFF.